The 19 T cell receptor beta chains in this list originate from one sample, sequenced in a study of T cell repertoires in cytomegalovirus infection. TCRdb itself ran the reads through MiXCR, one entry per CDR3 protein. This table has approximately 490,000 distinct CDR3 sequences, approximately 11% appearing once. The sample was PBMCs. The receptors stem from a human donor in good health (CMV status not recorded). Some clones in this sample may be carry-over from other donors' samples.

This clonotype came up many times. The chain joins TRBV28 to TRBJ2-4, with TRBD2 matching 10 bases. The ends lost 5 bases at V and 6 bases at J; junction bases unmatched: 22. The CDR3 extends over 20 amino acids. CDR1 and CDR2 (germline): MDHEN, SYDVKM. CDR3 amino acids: CASSAARGRPAGGPRNIQYF. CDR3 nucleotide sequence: TGTGCCAGCAGTGCCGCAAGGGGGCGGCCAGCGGGAGGGCCAAGAAACATTCAGTACTTC. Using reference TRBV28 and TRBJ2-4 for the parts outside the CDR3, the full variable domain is DVKVTQSSRYLVKRTGEKVFLECVQDMDHENMFWYRQDPGLGLRLIYFSYDVKMKEKGDIPEGYSVSREKKERFSLILESASTNQTSMYLCASSAARGRPAGGPRNIQYFGAGTRLSVL.

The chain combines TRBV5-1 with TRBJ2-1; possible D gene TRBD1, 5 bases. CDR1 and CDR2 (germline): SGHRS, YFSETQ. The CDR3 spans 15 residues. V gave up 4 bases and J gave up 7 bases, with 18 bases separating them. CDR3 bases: TGCGCCAGCAGCCCGTCGGGCAGGGAAGGTAATGAGCAGTTCTTC. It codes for CASSPSGREGNEQFF. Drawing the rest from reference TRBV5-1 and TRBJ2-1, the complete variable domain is KAGVTQTPRYLIKTRGQQVTLSCSPISGHRSVSWYQQTPGQGLQFLFEYFSETQRNKGNFPGRFSGRQFSNSRSEMNVSTLELGDSALYLCASSPSGREGNEQFFGPGTRLTVL.

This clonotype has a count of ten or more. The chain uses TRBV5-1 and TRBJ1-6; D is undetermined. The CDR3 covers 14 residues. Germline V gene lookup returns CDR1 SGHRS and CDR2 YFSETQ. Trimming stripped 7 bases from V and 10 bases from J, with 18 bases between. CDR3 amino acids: CASSDRSRNSPLHF. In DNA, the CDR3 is TGCGCCAGCTCCGACCGCTCTAGGAACTCACCCCTCCACTTT.

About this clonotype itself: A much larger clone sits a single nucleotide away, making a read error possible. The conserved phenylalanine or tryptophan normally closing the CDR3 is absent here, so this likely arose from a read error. CDR3 in DNA: TGTGCCAGCAGCCAGGGGACATCTAGCAATCAGCCCCAGCATCTT. Its protein product is CASSQGTSSNQPQHL. V gene TRBV4-2 combines with J gene TRBJ1-5; a weak D match, TRBD1 (6 bases). The CDR3 extends over 15 amino acids. V dropped 3 bases and J dropped 0 bases, with 9 bases sitting between them. Germline CDR1 and CDR2: LGHNA and YNFKEQ.

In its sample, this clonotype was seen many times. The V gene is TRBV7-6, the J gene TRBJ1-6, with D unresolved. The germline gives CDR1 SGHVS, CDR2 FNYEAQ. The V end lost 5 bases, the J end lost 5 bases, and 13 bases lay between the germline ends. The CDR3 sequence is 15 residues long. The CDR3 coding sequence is TGTGCCAGCAGCGCCGAGACAAGGAATAATTCACCCCTCCACTTT. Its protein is CASSAETRNNSPLHF.

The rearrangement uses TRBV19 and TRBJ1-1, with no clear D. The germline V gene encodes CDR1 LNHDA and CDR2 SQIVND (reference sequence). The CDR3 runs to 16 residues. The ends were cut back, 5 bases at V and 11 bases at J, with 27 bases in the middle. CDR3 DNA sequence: TGTGCCAGTAGTCAGAACGACCGTCGGCGGTCCCCTGTCGCTTTCTTT. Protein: CASSQNDRRRSPVAFF.

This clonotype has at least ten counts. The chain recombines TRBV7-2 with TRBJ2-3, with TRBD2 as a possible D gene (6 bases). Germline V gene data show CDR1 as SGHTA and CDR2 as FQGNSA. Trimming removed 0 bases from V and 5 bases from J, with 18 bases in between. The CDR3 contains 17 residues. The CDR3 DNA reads TGTGCCAGCAGCTTAGCCCTCATGGGGGGAGAGGGAGATACGCAGTATTTT. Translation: CASSLALMGGEGDTQYF.

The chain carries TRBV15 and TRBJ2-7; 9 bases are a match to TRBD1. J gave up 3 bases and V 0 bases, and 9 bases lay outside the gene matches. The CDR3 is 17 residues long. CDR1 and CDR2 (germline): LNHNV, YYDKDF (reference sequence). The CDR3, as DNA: TGTGCCACCAGCAGAGATTCCACCCAGGACAGGGGCTACGAGCAGTACTTC. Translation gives CATSRDSTQDRGYEQYF.

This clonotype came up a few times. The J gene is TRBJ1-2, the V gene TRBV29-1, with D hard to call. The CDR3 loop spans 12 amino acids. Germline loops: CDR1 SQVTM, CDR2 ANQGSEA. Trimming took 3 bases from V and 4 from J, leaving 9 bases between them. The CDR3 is CSVEGGVYGYTF. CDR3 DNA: TGCAGCGTTGAGGGCGGAGTCTATGGCTACACCTTC.

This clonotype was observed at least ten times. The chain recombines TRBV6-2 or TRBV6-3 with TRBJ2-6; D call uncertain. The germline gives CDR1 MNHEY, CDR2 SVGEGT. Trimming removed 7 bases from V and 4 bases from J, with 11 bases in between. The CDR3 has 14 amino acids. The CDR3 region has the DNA TGTGCCAGCAAAAACACCGGAGGGGCCAACGTCCTGACTTTC. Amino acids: CASKNTGGANVLTF.

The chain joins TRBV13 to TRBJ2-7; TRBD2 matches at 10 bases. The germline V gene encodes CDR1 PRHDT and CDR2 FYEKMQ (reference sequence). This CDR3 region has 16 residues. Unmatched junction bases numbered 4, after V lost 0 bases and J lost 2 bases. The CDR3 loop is CASSLGLLAGPYEQYF. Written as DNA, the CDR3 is TGTGCCAGCAGCTTAGGCCTACTAGCGGGACCCTACGAGCAGTACTTC.

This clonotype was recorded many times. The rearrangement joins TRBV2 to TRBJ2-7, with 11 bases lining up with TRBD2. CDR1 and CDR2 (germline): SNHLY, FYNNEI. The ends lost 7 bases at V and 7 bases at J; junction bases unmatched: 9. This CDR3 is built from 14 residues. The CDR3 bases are TGTGCCAGCAATATAGCGGGAGGGCCGGGTGAGCAGTACTTC. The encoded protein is CASNIAGGPGEQYF.

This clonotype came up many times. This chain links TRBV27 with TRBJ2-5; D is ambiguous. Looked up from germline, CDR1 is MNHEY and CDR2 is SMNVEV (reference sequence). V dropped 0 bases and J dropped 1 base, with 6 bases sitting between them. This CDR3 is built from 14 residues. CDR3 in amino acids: CASSLSLSQETQYF. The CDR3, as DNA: TGTGCCAGCAGTTTATCCCTTTCCCAAGAGACCCAGTACTTC.

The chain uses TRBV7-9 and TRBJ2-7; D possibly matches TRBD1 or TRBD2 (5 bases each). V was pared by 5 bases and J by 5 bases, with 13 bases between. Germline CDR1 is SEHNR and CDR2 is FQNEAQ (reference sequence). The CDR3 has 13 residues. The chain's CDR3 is CASSPPGANEQYF. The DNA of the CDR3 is TGTGCCAGCAGCCCACCCGGGGCCAACGAGCAGTACTTC. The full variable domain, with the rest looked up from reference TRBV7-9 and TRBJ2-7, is DTGVSQNPRHKITKRGQNVTFRCDPISEHNRLYWYRQTLGQGPEFLTYFQNEAQLEKSRLLSDRFSAERPKGSFSTLEIQRTEQGDSAMYLCASSPPGANEQYFGPGTRLTVT.

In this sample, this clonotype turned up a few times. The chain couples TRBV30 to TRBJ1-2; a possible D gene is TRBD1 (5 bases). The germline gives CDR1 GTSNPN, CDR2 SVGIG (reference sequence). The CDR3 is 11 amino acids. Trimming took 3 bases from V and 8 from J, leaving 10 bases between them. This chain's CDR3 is CAWSVGGGYTF. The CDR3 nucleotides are TGTGCCTGGAGCGTCGGGGGGGGCTACACCTTC.

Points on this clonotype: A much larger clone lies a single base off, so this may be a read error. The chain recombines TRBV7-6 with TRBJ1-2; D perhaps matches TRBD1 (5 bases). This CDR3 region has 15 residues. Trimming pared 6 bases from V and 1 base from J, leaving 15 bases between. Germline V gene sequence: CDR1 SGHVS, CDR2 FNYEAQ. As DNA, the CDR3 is TGTGCCAGCAGACCCAGGGACGCCATTAACTATGGCTACACCTTC. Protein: CASRPRDAINYGYTF. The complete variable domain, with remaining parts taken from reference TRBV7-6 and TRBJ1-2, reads GAGVSQSPRYKVTKRGQDVALRCDPISGHVSLYWYRQALGQGPEFLTYFNYEAQQDKSGLPNDRFSAERPEGSISTLTIQRTEQRDSAMYRCASRPRDAINYGYTFGSGTRLTVV.

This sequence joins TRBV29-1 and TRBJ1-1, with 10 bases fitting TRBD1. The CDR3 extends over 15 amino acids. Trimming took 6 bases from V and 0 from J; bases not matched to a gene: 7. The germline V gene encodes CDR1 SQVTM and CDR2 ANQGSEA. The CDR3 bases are TGCAGCGTCGGACCGGGACAGGGGATGAACACTGAAGCTTTCTTT. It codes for CSVGPGQGMNTEAFF. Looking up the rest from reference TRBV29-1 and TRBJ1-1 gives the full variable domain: SAVISQKPSRDICQRGTSLTIQCQVDSQVTMMFWYRQQPGQSLTLIATANQGSEATYESGFVIDKFPISRPNLTFSTLTVSNMSPEDSSIYLCSVGPGQGMNTEAFFGQGTRLTVV.

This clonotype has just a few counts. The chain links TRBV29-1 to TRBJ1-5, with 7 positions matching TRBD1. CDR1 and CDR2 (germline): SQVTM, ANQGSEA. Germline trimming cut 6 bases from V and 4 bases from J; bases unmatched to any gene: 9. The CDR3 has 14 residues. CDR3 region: CSVTVRGKNQPQHF. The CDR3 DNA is TGCAGCGTCACCGTCAGGGGGAAGAATCAGCCCCAGCATTTT. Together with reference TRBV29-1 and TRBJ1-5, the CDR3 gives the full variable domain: SAVISQKPSRDICQRGTSLTIQCQVDSQVTMMFWYRQQPGQSLTLIATANQGSEATYESGFVIDKFPISRPNLTFSTLTVSNMSPEDSSIYLCSVTVRGKNQPQHFGDGTRLSIL.

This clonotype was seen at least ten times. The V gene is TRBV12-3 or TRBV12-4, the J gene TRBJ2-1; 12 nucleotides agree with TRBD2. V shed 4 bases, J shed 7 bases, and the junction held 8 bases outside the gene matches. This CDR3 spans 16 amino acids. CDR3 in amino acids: CASSSASGRALNEQFF. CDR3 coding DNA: TGTGCCAGCAGTTCGGCTAGCGGGAGGGCTTTGAATGAGCAGTTCTTC.